The 28 T cell receptor beta chains below all came from one sample that was sequenced in a study of blood T cells in healthy people across ages. Alongside a J-beta primer mix, a sample-barcoded 5' primer served in a second PCR lasting about 7 to 11 cycles. Each CDR3 protein is one row after TCRdb ran MiXCR on the 5' RACE reads. This sample has some 1.4 million distinct CDR3 sequences, with 40% to 50% found just once. The sequencing input was blood. These receptors were taken from a woman aged 18 to 35 in good health.

The chain uses TRBV20-1 and TRBJ2-1, with TRBD1 as a possible D gene (6 bases). In germline, CDR1 is DFQATT, CDR2 SNEGSKA (reference sequence). V was pared by 4 bases and J by 2 bases, with 9 bases between. The CDR3 extends over 13 amino acids. In DNA form, the CDR3 reads TGCAGTGCTAACCGGGACACCTACAATGAGCAGTTCTTC. Translation: CSANRDTYNEQFF.

This clonotype was seen a few times. The V call is TRBV18, the J call TRBJ2-5; D is perhaps TRBD1 (5 bases). CDR3 length: 15 amino acids. V lost 4 bases, J lost 4 bases, and 16 bases lay in between. Germline CDR1 KGHSH, CDR2 LQKENI. CDR3 sequence reads: CASSRMGSRGETQYF. The CDR3 coding sequence is TGTGCCAGCTCACGGATGGGGTCAAGGGGAGAGACCCAGTACTTC.

The chain has TRBV2 and TRBJ2-1; TRBD1 agrees at 7 bases. The V and J ends lost 3 bases and 9 bases, in that order; junction bases with no gene match: 8. Germline assignment: CDR1 SNHLY and CDR2 FYNNEI. The CDR3 totals 14 residues. CDR3 DNA: TGTGCCAGCAGTGACCCAGGGGGACATGGTGAGCAGTTCTTC. It codes for CASSDPGGHGEQFF.

A few counts support this clonotype. The chain joins TRBV28 to TRBJ1-5; D unclear. Per the germline V gene, CDR1 is MDHEN and CDR2 is SYDVKM. The CDR3 has 14 amino acids. Between the trimmed V and J ends, which lost 6 bases and 6 bases, there was a span of 15 bases. The CDR3 bases are TGTGCCAGCAGCACTAGTCACCCAGGTCAGCCCCAGCATTTT. It yields the protein CASSTSHPGQPQHF.

The sample holds a few counts of this clonotype. The CDR3 sequence is CASSVAGPGANVLTF. In nucleotides, the CDR3 is TGTGCCAGCAGCGTGGCAGGGCCTGGGGCCAACGTCCTGACTTTC. This chain links TRBV9 with TRBJ2-6; D is perhaps TRBD1 (5 bases). The CDR3 is made up of 15 amino acids. The germline V gene has CDR1 SGDLS and CDR2 YYNGEE. V was shortened by 2 bases and J by 2 bases, with 8 bases between the two germline ends.

Notes on this clonotype: Just one base apart from a much larger clone, this may be a read error. The chain is built from TRBV29-1 and TRBJ1-1; no definite D call. The germline CDR1 and CDR2 sequences are SQVTM and ANQGSEA. This CDR3 has 13 amino acids. The CDR3 is CSVEEQPNAEAFF. The CDR3 DNA reads as TGCAGCGTTGAAGAACAGCCGAACGCTGAAGCTTTCTTT.

This clonotype was seen repeatedly, ten times or more. The V call is TRBV7-2, the J call TRBJ2-3; no reliable D call. Germline CDR1 SGHTA, CDR2 FQGNSA. CDR3 length: 16 residues. V was trimmed by 1 base and J by 0 bases, leaving 11 bases between them. The DNA of the CDR3 is TGTGCCAGCAGCTTAGTTGGCGGACCTAGCACAGATACGCAGTATTTT. Its protein product is CASSLVGGPSTDTQYF.

This clonotype was recorded a few times. The CDR3 sequence: CSAPPLEMGTDTQYF. The CDR3 nucleotides are TGCAGTGCACCCCCACTAGAGATGGGCACAGATACGCAGTATTTT. This chain joins TRBV20-1 and TRBJ2-3, with D perhaps matching TRBD2 (5 bases). CDR1 and CDR2 (germline): DFQATT, SNEGSKA (reference sequence). This CDR3 contains 15 residues. The germline V and J ends were trimmed by 6 bases and 1 base, with 17 bases remaining between them.

This rearrangement joins TRBV5-1 to TRBJ2-5; TRBD1 agrees at 7 bases. Germline V lookup: CDR1 SGHRS, CDR2 YFSETQ. V lost 3 bases and J lost 4; bases outside the gene matches: 12. There are 16 residues in the CDR3. This chain's CDR3 is CASSSGHGTVRETQYF. CDR3 in DNA: TGCGCCAGCAGCTCGGGTCACGGGACAGTGCGAGAGACCCAGTACTTC.

The chain employs TRBV6-5 and TRBJ2-3; D ambiguous. This CDR3 comprises 15 residues. Trimming cost V 1 base and J 6 bases, with 14 bases left between them. Germline loops: CDR1 MNHEY, CDR2 SVGAGI. For the CDR3, the DNA is TGTGCCAGCAGTTACTTCGGACCGGTAGGGGATACGCAGTATTTT. It codes for CASSYFGPVGDTQYF.

This rearrangement joins TRBV6-5 to TRBJ2-4, with 12 positions matching TRBD2. The CDR3 runs 16 residues. With 6 bases clipped from V and 1 base from J, the junction kept 4 bases outside the gene matches. Germline V gene sequence: CDR1 MNHEY, CDR2 SVGAGI. The CDR3 sequence: CASSCLAGGAKNIQYF. The CDR3 DNA follows: TGTGCCAGCAGCTGCCTAGCGGGAGGGGCCAAAAACATTCAGTACTTC.

The rearrangement uses TRBV20-1 and TRBJ2-1; possibly TRBD1 for D (6 bases). V was clipped by 1 base and J by 2 bases, with 9 bases between them. This CDR3 has 14 residues. Per the germline V gene, CDR1 is DFQATT and CDR2 is SNEGSKA (reference sequence). This CDR3 is CSARGTATYNEQFF. The CDR3 DNA reads TGCAGTGCTAGAGGGACAGCAACCTACAATGAGCAGTTCTTC.

The rearrangement uses TRBV2 and TRBJ2-7; TRBD1 agrees at 11 bases. Germline CDR1 and CDR2: SNHLY and FYNNEI. The CDR3 sequence is 14 residues long. Trimming removed 4 bases from V and 5 bases from J; junction bases left unmatched: 4. The CDR3 region has the DNA TGTGCCAGCAGTGTGGGACAGGGGGAAAACGAGCAGTACTTC. Protein: CASSVGQGENEQYF.

The V gene is TRBV20-1, the J gene TRBJ2-7; tentatively, D is TRBD1 (6 bases). The CDR3 loop spans 13 amino acids. V lost 5 bases and J lost 3, with 14 bases in between. Germline loops: CDR1 DFQATT, CDR2 SNEGSKA (reference sequence). CDR3 DNA sequence: TGCAGTGCTCGTGGGCAGGGGAACTACGAGCAGTACTTC. Its protein is CSARGQGNYEQYF.

The chain recombines TRBV27 with TRBJ1-2; 7 positions match TRBD1. V lost 6 bases and J lost 4; bases outside the gene matches: 8. The CDR3 is 14 residues long. Per the germline V gene, CDR1 is MNHEY and CDR2 is SMNVEV (reference sequence). CDR3: CASRTKDRRYGYTF. The DNA for the CDR3 is TGTGCCAGCAGAACGAAGGACAGGCGCTATGGCTACACCTTC.

A single count supports this clonotype. The chain couples TRBV21-1 to TRBJ1-4; the table's D gene call, TRBD1, was not cross checked with the DNA. TRBV21-1 is assigned pseudogene status. This CDR3 contains 13 residues. CDR3 sequence reads: CARKRPGGEKLFF. DNA of the CDR3: TGTGCCAGAAAACGACCCGGTGGGGAAAAACTGTTTTTT.

This clonotype was seen a few times. The chain links TRBV5-1 to TRBJ2-7; TRBD2 agrees at 9 bases. CDR1 and CDR2 (germline): SGHRS, YFSETQ. The V and J ends lost 1 base and 2 bases, in that order; junction bases with no gene match: 7. The CDR3 runs to 16 residues. CDR3 protein: CASSLQRAGGTYEQYF. DNA for the CDR3: TGCGCCAGCAGCTTGCAAAGAGCGGGAGGAACCTACGAGCAGTACTTC.

The chain couples TRBV18 to TRBJ2-7; D perhaps matches TRBD1 (5 bases). V was trimmed by 3 bases and J by 4 bases, leaving 10 bases between them. The CDR3 is made up of 13 amino acids. Germline V gene sequence: CDR1 KGHSH, CDR2 LQKENI. The CDR3 protein is CASSPAGWYEQYF. In DNA, the CDR3 is TGTGCCAGCTCACCGGCAGGGTGGTACGAGCAGTACTTC.

In this sample, this clonotype turned up a few times. The DNA of the CDR3 is TGTGCCAGCAGTCCCGCAAGGGGGTCCTACGAGCAGTACTTC. It is translated as CASSPARGSYEQYF. J is TRBJ2-7 and V is TRBV27; possibly TRBD1 for D (6 bases). V gave up 5 bases and J gave up 1 base, with 12 bases separating them. Germline V CDR1 and CDR2: MNHEY, SMNVEV (reference sequence). The length of the CDR3 is 14 residues.

This chain links TRBV19 with TRBJ2-1; D remains unclear. The CDR3 is made up of 15 amino acids. Germline CDR1 LNHDA, CDR2 SQIVND (reference sequence). V lost 1 base, J lost 2 bases, and 9 bases lay in between. The CDR3 nucleotides read TGTGCCAGTAGTATAGTCACGGATACCTACAATGAGCAGTTCTTC. Protein sequence: CASSIVTDTYNEQFF.

The V and J genes are TRBV5-1 and TRBJ2-7; 7 nucleotides agree with TRBD1. The J call is doubtful: the DNA matches TRBJ2-5 better. Germline V gene sequence: CDR1 SGHRS, CDR2 YFSETQ. The CDR3 is 15 amino acids. The CDR3 here is CASSLLQTGRETQYF. In DNA form, the CDR3 reads TGCGCCAGCAGCTTACTTCAGACAGGGAGAGAGACCCAGTACTTC.

V gene TRBV6-5 combines with J gene TRBJ1-6; TRBD1 matches at 8 bases. Trimming at V came to 0 bases and at J to 14 bases, leaving 3 bases not matched to a gene. The CDR3 sequence is 13 residues long. Germline V gene data show CDR1 as MNHEY and CDR2 as SVGAGI. CDR3 region: CASSYSQGAALHF. Here the CDR3 DNA reads TGTGCCAGCAGTTACTCGCAGGGGGCGGCCCTCCACTTT.

In this sample, this clonotype turned up a few times. J is TRBJ1-2 and V is TRBV12-3 or TRBV12-4; no firm D call. This CDR3 has 13 residues. Trimming took 5 bases from V and 4 from J, leaving 11 bases between them. As DNA, the CDR3 is TGTGCCAGCAGTCGGGCGGCCCCCTATGGCTACACCTTC. It translates to CASSRAAPYGYTF.

V is TRBV15 and J is TRBJ2-4; 9 bases align to TRBD1. Judging by the DNA end, TRBJ2-7 fits better; the J call may be wrong. CDR1 LNHNV and CDR2 YYDKDF come from the germline V gene (reference sequence). The CDR3 has 16 residues. The CDR3 nucleotides are TGTGCCACCAGCAGAGATGTAGGGACAGGGAGGCACGAGCAGTACTTC. Encoded protein: CATSRDVGTGRHEQYF.

This clonotype was detected many times. V gene TRBV20-1 combines with J gene TRBJ2-3; TRBD2 might be the D (6 bases). Germline V gene data show CDR1 as DFQATT and CDR2 as SNEGSKA (reference sequence). V lost 1 base to trimming and J lost 0 bases, with 11 bases between them. The CDR3 totals 15 residues. The CDR3: CSARGLAHSTDTQYF. CDR3 nucleotides: TGCAGTGCTAGAGGGCTAGCGCACAGCACAGATACGCAGTATTTT.

For this clonotype: This may be a read error: a much more frequent sequence differs by one nucleotide. This chain connects TRBV29-1 to TRBJ2-1; D ambiguous. TRBJ2-7 matches the DNA end more closely, so the J call is doubtful. Germline CDR1 and CDR2: SQVTM and ANQGSEA. The CDR3 has 14 residues. The CDR3 here is CSVESADSYNEQYF. DNA of the CDR3: TGCAGCGTGGAAAGCGCTGACTCCTACAATGAGCAGTACTTC.

This clonotype was counted between two and nine times. The chain combines TRBV2 with TRBJ2-1, with 10 bases matching TRBD2. This CDR3 is 15 amino acids long. The V gene end was trimmed by 7 bases and the J gene end by 4 bases; junction bases not matched to a gene: 7. Germline CDR1 and CDR2: SNHLY and FYNNEI. The CDR3 DNA sequence: TGTGCCAGCACCCGACTAGCGGGTGGTTACAATGAGCAGTTCTTC. As protein: CASTRLAGGYNEQFF.

The chain has TRBV12-3 or TRBV12-4 and TRBJ2-5, with D hard to call. Trimming stripped 4 bases from V and 11 bases from J, with 20 bases between. This CDR3 region has 14 residues. The CDR3 nucleotides read TGTGCCAGCAGTTCGCATGTGAGATCCTACGGGCAGTACTTC. Translation: CASSSHVRSYGQYF.